The 26 T cell receptor beta chains presented below share a single source sample, sequenced in a study of Graves' ophthalmopathy and Graves' hyperthyroidism. CDR3 regions of TCR beta were amplified from RNA transcripts. HTBI-primed first-round RT-PCR preceded second-round multiplex PCR. TCRdb reanalysed the multiplex PCR reads using MiXCR and keeps one entry per CDR3 protein. In the table there are about 240,000 distinct CDR3 sequences, 45% to 55% of which are singletons. Sequencing used peripheral blood. The source is an adult man with Graves' ophthalmopathy.

The chain links TRBV20-1 to TRBJ2-7; 14 positions match TRBD2. V dropped 6 bases and J dropped 5; count of bases not matched to a gene: 3. CDR3 size: 13 residues. CDR1 is DFQATT and CDR2 is SNEGSKA in the germline V gene (reference sequence). The CDR3 DNA follows: TGCAGTGCCAGGACTAGCGGGAGGAACGAGCAGTACTTC. Translated, it gives CSARTSGRNEQYF.

This chain links TRBV5-1 with TRBJ1-6; no clear D. V was trimmed by 0 bases and J by 6 bases, leaving 10 bases between them. Germline CDR1 SGHRS, CDR2 YFSETQ. The CDR3 extends over 15 amino acids. CDR3 bases: TGCGCCAGCAGCTTGGATGGGAGACCTAATTCACCCCTCCACTTT. Translation gives CASSLDGRPNSPLHF.

This clonotype was found a few times. The chain recombines TRBV5-1 with TRBJ2-2, with no clear D. The CDR3 runs 12 residues. CDR1 and CDR2 from the germline V gene are SGHRS and YFSETQ. Trimming took off 4 bases at V and 9 bases at J, with 10 bases between the two ends. The CDR3 DNA follows: TGCGCCAGCAGCGAAAACGGACGGGAGCTGTTTTTT. Encoded protein: CASSENGRELFF.

The V gene is TRBV9, the J gene TRBJ1-2, with D possibly being TRBD1 (5 bases). The germline V gene encodes CDR1 SGDLS and CDR2 YYNGEE. This CDR3 is built from 15 residues. V was clipped by 4 bases and J by 8 bases, with 21 bases between them. DNA of the CDR3: TGTGCCAGCAGCTCTACGGGACGGGAAGGACTCGGCTACACCTTC. Its translation is CASSSTGREGLGYTF.

This chain uses TRBV29-1 with TRBJ2-5; 11 bases match TRBD2. The germline gives CDR1 SQVTM, CDR2 ANQGSEA. This CDR3 has 15 amino acids. Trimming took 4 bases from V and 4 from J; bases not matched to a gene: 8. CDR3 sequence: CSVGLAGGLSETQYF. In nucleotides, the CDR3 is TGCAGCGTTGGCCTAGCGGGGGGTCTATCAGAGACCCAGTACTTC.

This chain uses TRBV4-2 with TRBJ1-1; 7 positions agree with TRBD1. Germline values: CDR1 LGHNA, CDR2 YNFKEQ. Trimming took 1 base from V and 6 from J; bases not matched to a gene: 8. This CDR3 spans 15 amino acids. CDR3 sequence (DNA): TGTGCCAGCAGCCAAGGACAGGGTGGGGTCGCTGAAGCTTTCTTT. It is translated as CASSQGQGGVAEAFF.

A word on this clonotype: This sequence may be a read error, since a much larger clone differs from it by one base. The V call is TRBV7-8, the J call TRBJ1-2; 7 bases are a match to TRBD1. There are 16 residues in the CDR3. The germline CDR1 and CDR2 sequences are SGHVS and FQNEAQ. The DNA of the CDR3 is TGTGCCAGCAGCGGCAGGACAGGCTGGTCTAACTATGGCCACACCTTC. This gives the protein CASSGRTGWSNYGHTF.

The chain employs TRBV7-3 and TRBJ1-1, with D hard to call. The germline V and J ends were trimmed by 9 bases and 0 bases, with 11 bases remaining between them. Per the germline V gene, CDR1 is SGHTA and CDR2 is FQGTGA. This CDR3 is 13 amino acids long. Here the CDR3 DNA reads TGTGCCAGTAAGGGTGATATGAACACTGAAGCTTTCTTT. Protein product: CASKGDMNTEAFF.

The V call is TRBV2, the J call TRBJ1-1; TRBD1 might be the D (6 bases). The V and J ends lost 6 bases and 1 base respectively, with 12 bases between them. CDR1 SNHLY and CDR2 FYNNEI come from the germline V gene. The CDR3 has 14 residues. The CDR3 region is CASSRRQENTEAFF. CDR3 bases: TGTGCCAGCAGCCGAAGACAGGAGAACACTGAAGCTTTCTTT.

This clonotype was detected a few times. This chain uses TRBV6-5 with TRBJ1-2; D perhaps matches TRBD1 (5 bases). CDR1 is MNHEY and CDR2 is SVGAGI in the germline V gene. The CDR3 is 13 amino acids. Trimming stripped 8 bases from V and 4 bases from J, with 14 bases between. CDR3 amino acids: CASGQTPSYGYTF. The CDR3 DNA reads TGTGCCAGCGGACAAACGCCTTCCTATGGCTACACCTTC.

This clonotype was picked up many times. Here the CDR3 reads CASSSGTPPGANVLTF. The DNA for the CDR3 is TGTGCCAGCAGCTCCGGGACCCCCCCTGGGGCCAACGTCCTGACTTTC. V gene TRBV7-2 combines with J gene TRBJ2-6, with D perhaps being TRBD1 or TRBD2 (5 bases each). The CDR3 contains 16 residues. CDR1 is SGHTA and CDR2 is FQGNSA in the germline V gene. V was trimmed by 4 bases and J by 2 bases, leaving 12 bases between them.

The chain joins TRBV5-1 to TRBJ2-2, with D hard to call. The CDR3 has 14 amino acids. V gave up 0 bases and J gave up 8 bases, with 11 bases separating them. Germline assignment: CDR1 SGHRS and CDR2 YFSETQ. The CDR3 reads CASSLAESRGELFF. The CDR3 nucleotides read TGCGCCAGCAGCTTGGCCGAAAGTCGGGGGGAGCTGTTTTTT.

The chain couples TRBV24-1 to TRBJ2-2; no firm D call. Germline V gene lookup returns CDR1 KGHDR and CDR2 SFDVKD. V lost 5 bases, J lost 5 bases, and 11 bases lay in between. This CDR3 comprises 14 residues. The CDR3 region is CATSGIRDTGELFF. CDR3 bases: TGTGCCACCAGTGGAATTAGGGATACCGGGGAGCTGTTTTTT.

This clonotype has just a few counts. The rearrangement joins TRBV6-6 to TRBJ2-7; 10 bases line up with TRBD1. The germline V gene encodes CDR1 MNHNY and CDR2 SVGAGI (reference sequence). This CDR3 has 18 residues. Trimming removed 2 bases from V and 0 bases from J; junction bases left unmatched: 10. For the CDR3, the DNA is TGTGCCAGCAGTTACCTATCCTCGGGACAGGGGACCTCCTACGAGCAGTACTTC. Its translation is CASSYLSSGQGTSYEQYF.

This clonotype was seen more than once but under ten times. This chain joins TRBV12-3 or TRBV12-4 and TRBJ2-7, with TRBD2 matching over 7 bases. The CDR3 sequence is 12 residues long. After removal of 7 bases from V and 5 bases from J, the junction contained 5 bases not matched to a gene. CDR3 sequence (DNA): TGTGCCAGCACAGGGAGGGGAGACGAGCAGTACTTC. This sequence encodes CASTGRGDEQYF.

This clonotype was seen a handful of times. V usage is TRBV9 and J usage is TRBJ1-3; D gene unclear. This CDR3 comprises 15 residues. Trimming removed 8 bases from V and 0 bases from J, with 15 bases in between. CDR1 and CDR2 (germline): SGDLS, YYNGEE. In nucleotides, the CDR3 is TGTGCCAGTAAAGTCCGGTACCTCTCTGGAAACACCATATATTTT. Translated, it gives CASKVRYLSGNTIYF.

This clonotype has just a few counts. The chain combines TRBV20-1 with TRBJ1-4; TRBD1 is a possible D gene (6 bases). From germline, CDR1 is DFQATT and CDR2 SNEGSKA (reference sequence). Trimming removed 6 bases from V and 6 bases from J, with 17 bases in between. There are 14 residues in the CDR3. The CDR3 nucleotides are TGCAGTGCGGGGGGGCAGGAGGGAGATGAAAAACTGTTTTTT. This codes for CSAGGQEGDEKLFF.

This clonotype occurred a few times. The chain has TRBV12-3 or TRBV12-4 and TRBJ1-2; D not resolved. V was shortened by 3 bases and J by 8 bases, with 10 bases between the two germline ends. This CDR3 is 12 amino acids long. CDR3 nucleotide sequence: TGTGCCAGCAGTTTCGGGCAGCCAGGCTACACCTTC. The encoded protein is CASSFGQPGYTF.

Concerning this clonotype itself: Since a much larger clone is just one base distant, this may be a read error. V gene TRBV6-2 or TRBV6-3 combines with J gene TRBJ2-7; no reliable D call. The CDR3 loop spans 12 amino acids. Per the germline V gene, CDR1 is MNHEY and CDR2 is SVGEGT. Trimming took 6 bases from V and 3 from J, leaving 9 bases between them. This CDR3 reads CASSQQRYEQYF. The CDR3 DNA is TGTGCCAGCAGCCAACAGCGCTACGAGCAGTACTTC.

This clonotype has more than one count but fewer than ten. This chain connects TRBV7-3 to TRBJ1-1; D might be TRBD1 (5 bases). V was trimmed by 2 bases and J by 6 bases, leaving 10 bases between them. The CDR3 is made up of 13 amino acids. The V gene's germline CDR1 is SGHTA and CDR2 FQGTGA. CDR3: CASSLEQGAEAFF. Written as DNA, the CDR3 is TGTGCCAGCAGCTTAGAGCAGGGTGCTGAAGCTTTCTTT.

The genes are TRBV2 and TRBJ2-5, with D possibly TRBD2 on 7 matching bases. V was trimmed by 8 bases and J by 5 bases, leaving 12 bases between them. The CDR3 contains 12 residues. Germline assignment: CDR1 SNHLY and CDR2 FYNNEI. The CDR3 nucleotides read TGTGCCAGCTTGGGGGGGCTGGAGACCCAGTACTTC. Amino acid sequence: CASLGGLETQYF.

Regarding this clonotype: Germline is not matched at one junction end, which may reflect a read error. This chain connects TRBV10-2 to TRBJ2-7; perhaps TRBD2 as D (5 bases). The end of the DNA is better explained by TRBJ2-5, so the J call may be wrong. The CDR3 spans 16 residues. Germline-derived CDR1 and CDR2 are WSHSY and SAAADI. The CDR3 sequence is CASSSLNSAVQETQYF. The CDR3 DNA sequence: TGTGCCAGCAGTTCCCTCAATAGCGCAGTTCAAGAGACCCAGTACTTC.

This chain uses TRBV19 with TRBJ2-7; D may be TRBD1 (6 bases). CDR1 and CDR2 (germline): LNHDA, SQIVND (reference sequence). This CDR3 is 14 amino acids long. Trimming pared 5 bases from V and 7 bases from J, leaving 18 bases between. The CDR3 is CASSQGPYVGEQYF. The CDR3, as DNA: TGTGCCAGTAGTCAGGGGCCGTACGTGGGTGAGCAGTACTTC.

This clonotype was observed a single time. The DNA for the CDR3 is TGCAGTGCTAGAAATCAGGGGTTTGGAGATGGCTACACCTTC. This encodes CSARNQGFGDGYTF. This chain uses TRBV20-1 with TRBJ1-2; D is perhaps TRBD1 (6 bases). CDR1 is DFQATT and CDR2 is SNEGSKA in the germline V gene (reference sequence). V shed 2 bases and J shed 6 bases, with 16 bases lying between them. CDR3 length equals 14 residues.

This clonotype has a single count. One end of the junction is discordant with germline, which a read error may explain. The rearrangement links TRBV10-2 to TRBJ1-2; the match to TRBD1 covers 7 bases. Germline CDR1 is WSHSY and CDR2 is SAAADI. This CDR3 has 13 amino acids. The CDR3 protein is CASSQGEIYGYTF. The CDR3 DNA reads TGTGCCAGCAGTCAGGGGGAAATATATGGCTACACCTTC.

In this sample, this clonotype turned up many times. CDR3 bases: TGCAGCGTTGACGAGACAGGGGAAGGCTACACCTTC. Amino acid sequence: CSVDETGEGYTF. This chain links TRBV29-1 with TRBJ1-2; 8 nucleotides agree with TRBD1. CDR1 is SQVTM, CDR2 ANQGSEA, per germline. V trimming: 3 bases; J trimming: 8 bases; junction bases outside the gene matches: 5. This CDR3 contains 12 residues.